The next 15 T cell receptor beta chains were all read from a single sample in a study of human T cells and chemical hapten exposure. Each CDR3 protein gets one entry after TCRdb re-called the RACE reads with MiXCR. The sample contains around 260,000 distinct CDR3 sequences, about 9% of which appear only once. Time point in this sample: pre-sensitization, week 0. Treatment here: therapeutic diphenylcyclopropenone sensitization with weekly scalp DPC. Sequences were derived from whole blood, sampled in connection with sensitization to the hapten diphenylcyclopropenone (DPC). The receptor source for this set is a woman between 40 and 55 years old with alopecia areata. Some clones in this sample may be carry-over from other donors' samples.

This chain connects TRBV28 to TRBJ2-3, with 16 bases that match TRBD2. This CDR3 is 21 amino acids long. Trimming took 2 bases from V and 1 from J; bases not matched to a gene: 12. Germline assignment: CDR1 MDHEN and CDR2 SYDVKM. Here the CDR3 DNA reads TGTGCCAGCAGTTTAGTTCTGACGGGACTAGCGGGAGGGCCGGGCACAGATACGCAGTATTTT. Its protein is CASSLVLTGLAGGPGTDTQYF.

This clonotype has just a few counts. The chain recombines TRBV9 with TRBJ2-1; either TRBD1 or TRBD2 may supply D (5 bases each). The CDR3 is made up of 16 amino acids. The germline V gene encodes CDR1 SGDLS and CDR2 YYNGEE. The germline V and J ends were trimmed by 0 bases and 8 bases, with 18 bases remaining between them. CDR3 residues: CASSVAGSPGYHEQFF. CDR3 in DNA: TGTGCCAGCAGCGTAGCAGGGAGTCCGGGGTACCATGAGCAGTTCTTC.

The chain uses TRBV4-3 and TRBJ2-4; possible D gene TRBD1, 5 bases. Germline values: CDR1 LGHNA, CDR2 YSLEER. The length of the CDR3 is 16 residues. The ends were cut back, 0 bases at V and 7 bases at J, with 16 bases in the middle. The CDR3 region has the DNA TGCGCCAGCAGCCAAGATCTCAGCAGGGCCCGGAACATTCAGTACTTC. Protein: CASSQDLSRARNIQYF.

CDR3 nucleotide sequence: TGTGCCAGCAGCTTGGCGAGGGAATCCTATGGCTACACCTTC. Its protein is CASSLARESYGYTF. The chain employs TRBV5-5 and TRBJ1-2; D not certain. The CDR3 has 14 amino acids. Germline lookup yields CDR1 SGHKS and CDR2 YYEKEE (reference sequence). Trimming removed 0 bases at V and 4 bases at J, with 10 bases between.

This clonotype turned up a few times. J is TRBJ2-1 and V is TRBV14; TRBD1 matches 7 bases. The germline V gene encodes CDR1 SGHDN and CDR2 FVKESK. This CDR3 spans 15 amino acids. J was trimmed by 12 bases and V by 8 bases; bases with no gene match: 19. CDR3 sequence reads: CASSPPGMDRSPQFF. The CDR3 DNA reads as TGTGCCAGCTCTCCTCCGGGAATGGACAGGAGCCCGCAGTTCTTC.

The chain is built from TRBV10-3 and TRBJ2-3; D possibly corresponds to TRBD2 (6 bases). Germline V gives CDR1 ENHRY, CDR2 SYGVKD. This CDR3 has 15 amino acids. V gave up 6 bases and J gave up 0 bases, with 13 bases separating them. CDR3 in amino acids: CAISRGAGSTDTQYF. CDR3 nucleotide sequence: TGTGCCATCAGCCGTGGGGCGGGAAGCACAGATACGCAGTATTTT.

There are many counts of this clonotype. The chain couples TRBV2 to TRBJ2-1; unclear D gene. V was cut by 4 bases and J by 7 bases, with 8 bases left in between. Germline CDR1 and CDR2: SNHLY and FYNNEI. The CDR3 covers 12 residues. The chain's CDR3 is CASSALVNEQFF. CDR3 coding DNA: TGTGCCAGCAGTGCGCTAGTGAATGAGCAGTTCTTC.

The chain uses TRBV7-2 and TRBJ2-4, with TRBD1 matching 9 bases. The junction had 8 bases not matched to a gene; V was cut back by 5 bases and J by 9 bases. The CDR3 length is 14 residues. CDR1 and CDR2 (germline): SGHTA, FQGNSA. The CDR3 nucleotides read TGTGCCAGCAGCGGGACAGGGAATCGAGTCATTCAGTACTTC. Its translation: CASSGTGNRVIQYF.

Only a few counts were recorded for this clonotype. The gene calls are TRBV3-1 and TRBJ1-1, with no clear D. CDR3 length equals 13 residues. Germline values: CDR1 LGHDT, CDR2 YNNKEL (reference sequence). With 8 bases removed from V and 1 base from J, the gap between germline ends came to 11 bases. CDR3 sequence: CASGSGTNTEAFF. The CDR3 nucleotides are TGTGCCAGCGGATCCGGCACGAACACTGAAGCTTTCTTT.

Ten or more counts support this clonotype. This chain joins TRBV6-2 or TRBV6-3 and TRBJ1-1; D gene uncertain. CDR3 length equals 11 residues. The germline CDR1 and CDR2 sequences are MNHEY and SVGEGT. V lost 5 bases to trimming and J lost 4 bases, with 5 bases between them. The CDR3: CASSLSTEAFF. The CDR3 coding sequence is TGTGCCAGCAGTCTCTCCACTGAAGCTTTCTTT.

This sequence joins TRBV7-3 and TRBJ1-1; D is unresolved. The germline gives CDR1 SGHTA, CDR2 FQGTGA. Trimming pared 0 bases from V and 9 bases from J, leaving 11 bases between. This CDR3 has 13 residues. This CDR3 reads CASSLTLEDKAFF. DNA of the CDR3: TGTGCCAGCAGCTTAACGTTGGAGGATAAAGCTTTCTTT.

There are many counts of this clonotype. J is TRBJ2-5 and V is TRBV7-9; 11 bases line up with TRBD2. Trimming removed 6 bases from V and 4 bases from J; junction bases left unmatched: 4. Per germline, CDR1 SEHNR and CDR2 FQNEAQ (reference sequence). The CDR3 runs to 14 residues. CDR3 DNA sequence: TGTGCCAGCAGAGGGACTAGCGGAGGAGAGACCCAGTACTTC. Amino acid sequence: CASRGTSGGETQYF.

This chain uses TRBV27 with TRBJ2-7; TRBD2 aligns across 9 bases. CDR1 is MNHEY and CDR2 is SMNVEV in the germline V gene (reference sequence). The trim removed 4 bases at V and 4 bases at J, leaving 8 bases unmatched. CDR3 length: 15 residues. The CDR3 region is CASSSHLAGVYEQYF. The CDR3 nucleotides read TGTGCCAGCAGTTCGCACTTAGCGGGAGTATACGAGCAGTACTTC.

The chain joins TRBV18 to TRBJ2-5; 7 bases map to TRBD2. Germline V gives CDR1 KGHSH, CDR2 LQKENI. CDR3 length equals 15 residues. The junction had 7 bases not matched to a gene; V was cut back by 3 bases and J by 3 bases. The CDR3: CASSPRMGGEETQYF. The DNA of the CDR3 is TGTGCCAGCTCACCGAGAATGGGAGGGGAAGAGACCCAGTACTTC.

This clonotype was seen a handful of times. The chain employs TRBV5-6 and TRBJ1-6, with a tentative D call TRBD1 (5 bases). Germline CDR1 reads SGHDT; CDR2 reads YYEEEE. V gave up 4 bases and J gave up 10 bases, with 15 bases separating them. This CDR3 has 14 amino acids. The CDR3 region has the DNA TGTGCCAGCAGCCGCGCCCGGGGGTTGTCACCCCTCCACTTT. Translating it yields CASSRARGLSPLHF.